The 6 T cell receptor beta chains below come from one sample, sequenced in a study of T cell repertoires in cytomegalovirus infection. Via MiXCR, TCRdb re-called the reads, giving one row per CDR3 protein. The sample consists of some 200,000 distinct CDR3 sequences, approximately 9.6% of them appearing once. Material for sequencing was PBMCs. The receptors stem from a human donor in good health (CMV status not recorded). Some clones in this sample may be carry-over from other donors' samples.

This clonotype appeared many times. The rearrangement uses TRBV6-5 and TRBJ1-4; 9 nucleotides agree with TRBD1. The CDR3 runs to 14 residues. The ends lost 6 bases at V and 4 bases at J; junction bases unmatched: 3. The germline V gene encodes CDR1 MNHEY and CDR2 SVGAGI. The CDR3 DNA reads TGTGCCAGCAGAGACAGGGGGGGTAATGAAAAACTGTTTTTT. Its protein product is CASRDRGGNEKLFF.

The rearrangement uses TRBV28 and TRBJ1-1; the match to TRBD1 covers 7 bases. The CDR3 sequence is 14 residues long. The germline V gene has CDR1 MDHEN and CDR2 SYDVKM. The ends lost 3 bases at V and 7 bases at J; junction bases unmatched: 8. The CDR3 coding sequence is TGTGCCAGCAGTTTTGTAGGGGGCGAGGGTGAAGCTTTCTTT. This translates into CASSFVGGEGEAFF.

This clonotype has at least ten counts. This rearrangement joins TRBV5-6 to TRBJ2-5; D is undetermined. This CDR3 has 13 residues. Trimming took 2 bases from V and 3 from J, leaving 8 bases between them. Germline values: CDR1 SGHDT, CDR2 YYEEEE. The CDR3 DNA sequence: TGTGCCAGCAGCTTATCGACAAAAGAGACCCAGTACTTC. It codes for CASSLSTKETQYF.

This clonotype was seen at least ten times. The chain links TRBV4-2 to TRBJ1-5, with D unresolved. Germline CDR1 and CDR2: LGHNA and YNFKEQ. CDR3 length: 14 amino acids. V lost 1 base, J lost 5 bases, and 9 bases lay in between. This chain's CDR3 is CASSQAGGDQPQHF. The CDR3 nucleotides are TGTGCCAGCAGCCAAGCGGGTGGCGATCAGCCCCAGCATTTT.

This clonotype was seen at least ten times. The rearrangement joins TRBV28 to TRBJ2-1; TRBD1 matches at 8 bases. V dropped 4 bases and J dropped 3; count of bases not matched to a gene: 14. The CDR3 covers 18 residues. Per the germline V gene, CDR1 is MDHEN and CDR2 is SYDVKM. The CDR3 nucleotides are TGTGCCAGCAGTTCCTATCTGGGGACAGGTTATCACTACAATGAGCAGTTCTTC. It codes for CASSSYLGTGYHYNEQFF.

This clonotype was detected only a few times. The genes are TRBV20-1 and TRBJ2-1; TRBD2 matches 8 bases. V shed 3 bases and J 5 bases; nucleotides not matched to a gene: 3. The CDR3 consists of 13 residues. The germline gives CDR1 DFQATT, CDR2 SNEGSKA (reference sequence). This CDR3 reads CSARRGDNNEQFF. The CDR3 nucleotides are TGCAGTGCTAGGCGGGGGGATAACAATGAGCAGTTCTTC.